The 23 T cell receptor beta chains below come from one sample, sequenced in a study of human T cells and chemical hapten exposure. Regarding treatment: therapeutic diphenylcyclopropenone sensitization with weekly scalp DPC. Individual cDNA molecules had unique molecular identifiers attached to them by the library. In TCRdb, the reads were re-called with MiXCR into one record per CDR3 protein. Of 300 or so distinct CDR3 sequences in the sample, about 49% were seen once. The material sequenced was whole blood, taken before DPC sensitization or 2, 6, or about 24 weeks after (not recorded which). Receptor source: an adult with alopecia areata. Some clones in this sample may be carry-over from other donors' samples. This table probably holds off-target reads from a library built for another chain.

The chain uses TRBV4-3 and TRBJ1-5; a possible D gene is TRBD1 (6 bases). V lost 4 bases and J 5 bases, leaving 9 bases between the germline ends. The CDR3 runs to 13 residues. Germline V gene sequence: CDR1 LGHNA, CDR2 YSLEER. CDR3 coding DNA: TGCGCCAGCAGCCTACAGGGTGATCAGCCCCAGCATTTT. It codes for CASSLQGDQPQHF.

This clonotype has a handful of counts. V usage is TRBV7-6 and J usage is TRBJ2-7; D gene uncertain. The CDR3 has 13 amino acids. Trimming stripped 1 base from V and 3 bases from J, with 7 bases between. In germline, CDR1 is SGHVS, CDR2 FNYEAQ. For the CDR3, the DNA is TGTGCCAGCAGCTTAGGCCCCAACTACGAGCAGTACTTC. It translates to CASSLGPNYEQYF.

The V gene is TRBV24-1, the J gene TRBJ2-1, with D unclear. Germline lookup yields CDR1 KGHDR and CDR2 SFDVKD. The CDR3 totals 13 residues. Trimming cost V 11 bases and J 0 bases, with 10 bases left between them. CDR3 amino acids: CAIPTCSYNEQFF. The DNA for the CDR3 is TGTGCCATTCCTACTTGCTCCTACAATGAGCAGTTCTTC.

By frequency in the sample, this clonotype is hyperexpanded. The chain combines TRBV7-9 with TRBJ1-1; TRBD1 matches 7 bases. The length of the CDR3 is 16 residues. Germline V CDR1 and CDR2: SEHNR, FQNEAQ (reference sequence). The trim removed 5 bases at V and 5 bases at J, leaving 14 bases unmatched. CDR3 sequence reads: CASSRSPDRKKTEAFF. CDR3 sequence (DNA): TGTGCCAGCAGCCGATCCCCGGACAGGAAGAAAACTGAAGCTTTCTTT.

This clonotype is hyperexpanded within its sample. The chain joins TRBV12-3 or TRBV12-4 to TRBJ1-5; D is uncertain. The V end lost 6 bases, the J end lost 1 base, and 10 bases lay between the germline ends. The CDR3 length is 14 residues. The CDR3 sequence is CASRLTGSNQPQHF. The CDR3, as DNA: TGTGCCAGCAGATTAACCGGGAGCAATCAGCCCCAGCATTTT.

The V call is TRBV20-1, the J call TRBJ2-7; 16 bases agree with TRBD2. This CDR3 is 16 amino acids long. The J segment lost 0 bases and the V segment lost 6 bases, leaving 5 bases of the junction unmatched. Germline CDR1 reads DFQATT; CDR2 reads SNEGSKA (reference sequence). The CDR3 DNA follows: TGCAGTGCCCCGGGACTAGCGGGAGGGGACTCCTACGAGCAGTACTTC. It specifies CSAPGLAGGDSYEQYF.

The chain links TRBV7-3 to TRBJ2-7, with 8 bases identical to TRBD1. V dropped 5 bases and J dropped 5; count of bases not matched to a gene: 2. CDR1 is SGHTA and CDR2 is FQGTGA in the germline V gene. CDR3 size: 12 residues. The CDR3 DNA reads TGTGCCAGCAGCGACAGGGGTCACGAGCAGTACTTC. Amino acid sequence: CASSDRGHEQYF.

The chain combines TRBV29-1 with TRBJ2-1; D unresolved. V lost 5 bases and J lost 7, with 15 bases in between. Germline V CDR1 and CDR2: SQVTM, ANQGSEA. The CDR3 covers 13 residues. CDR3 protein: CSVRSMVGNEQFF. The CDR3 DNA sequence: TGCAGCGTTAGGTCTATGGTCGGGAATGAGCAGTTCTTC.

The chain joins TRBV6-5 to TRBJ1-2; 7 bases line up with TRBD1. J was trimmed by 5 bases and V by 2 bases; bases with no gene match: 5. CDR3 size: 14 residues. The germline gives CDR1 MNHEY, CDR2 SVGAGI. For the CDR3, the DNA is TGTGCCAGCAGTTACGACAGGGAATATTATGGCTACACCTTC. It specifies CASSYDREYYGYTF.

This chain links TRBV9 with TRBJ2-2; 9 bases agree with TRBD1. Losses at the gene ends were 3 bases for V and 6 bases for J; bases not matched to a gene: 3. The CDR3 spans 14 residues. The germline gives CDR1 SGDLS, CDR2 YYNGEE. The CDR3 bases are TGTGCCAGCAGCGCACAGGGGGCATCCGGGGAGCTGTTTTTT. This translates into CASSAQGASGELFF. Together with reference TRBV9 and TRBJ2-2, the CDR3 gives the full variable domain: DSGVTQTPKHLITATGQRVTLRCSPRSGDLSVYWYQQSLDQGLQFLIQYYNGEERAKGNILERFSAQQFPDLHSELNLSSLELGDSALYFCASSAQGASGELFFGEGSRLTVL.

This clonotype is hyperexpanded. V gene TRBV18 combines with J gene TRBJ1-4, with D uncertain. With 2 bases removed from V and 8 bases from J, the gap between germline ends came to 15 bases. Germline V gives CDR1 KGHSH, CDR2 LQKENI. The CDR3 loop spans 15 amino acids. The CDR3 loop is CASSPEAITTEKLFF. The CDR3 nucleotides are TGTGCCAGCTCACCAGAAGCGATAACCACCGAAAAACTGTTTTTT.

This clonotype was observed a single time. This chain uses TRBV6-2 or TRBV6-3 with TRBJ2-5, with 8 positions matching TRBD2. Germline loops: CDR1 MNHEY, CDR2 SVGEGT. V trimming: 2 bases; J trimming: 4 bases; junction bases outside the gene matches: 6. This CDR3 region has 15 residues. This chain's CDR3 is CASSYVASGRETQYF. In nucleotides, the CDR3 is TGTGCCAGCAGTTACGTGGCTAGCGGGCGAGAGACCCAGTACTTC.

In its sample, this clonotype is hyperexpanded. This sequence joins TRBV4-1 and TRBJ2-3; weak D call: TRBD1 (5 bases). Germline V gives CDR1 MGHRA, CDR2 YSYEKL. V was pared by 1 base and J by 1 base, with 6 bases between. This CDR3 region has 14 residues. DNA for the CDR3: TGCGCCAGCAGCCAAGTGACAGGCACAGATACGCAGTATTTT. Its protein product is CASSQVTGTDTQYF.

By sample fraction, this clonotype is large. The CDR3 nucleotides read TGTGCCAGCAGCAGGGATCCCGGAACCTACGAGCAGTACTTC. Translation gives CASSRDPGTYEQYF. The J gene is TRBJ2-7, the V gene TRBV11-2; no clear D gene. The CDR3 spans 14 residues. The ends were cut back, 5 bases at V and 2 bases at J, with 13 bases in the middle. From germline, CDR1 is SGHAT and CDR2 FQNNGV.

V is TRBV5-1 and J is TRBJ1-1, with a weak D call TRBD1 (5 bases). The germline V gene has CDR1 SGHRS and CDR2 YFSETQ. The CDR3 length is 16 residues. Trimming shortened V by 1 base and J by 1 base, and 14 bases separated the two germline ends. The CDR3 is CASSLWLRDRNTEAFF. The CDR3 DNA follows: TGCGCCAGCAGCTTGTGGCTCCGAGACAGGAACACTGAAGCTTTCTTT.

The chain joins TRBV15 to TRBJ2-7, with 8 bases lining up with TRBD2. V shed 3 bases, J shed 0 bases, and the junction held 4 bases outside the gene matches. Germline CDR1 and CDR2: LNHNV and YYDKDF (reference sequence). This CDR3 has 15 amino acids. CDR3 sequence: CATSSEGTSSYEQYF. The DNA for the CDR3 is TGTGCCACCAGCAGCGAGGGGACTAGCTCCTACGAGCAGTACTTC.

By sample share, this clonotype is large. Here the CDR3 reads CAISVGNEQFF. In DNA, the CDR3 is TGTGCCATCAGTGTGGGGAATGAGCAGTTCTTC. This chain links TRBV10-3 with TRBJ2-1; the D is unclear. The CDR3 has 11 amino acids. The V end was cut by 4 bases, the J end by 7 bases, with 5 bases between. Per the germline V gene, CDR1 is ENHRY and CDR2 is SYGVKD.

There are a few counts of this clonotype. CDR3 in amino acids: CASSVITGTSGRSRYEQYF. The CDR3, as DNA: TGTGCCAGCAGCGTTATCACGGGGACTAGCGGGAGGTCTAGGTACGAGCAGTACTTC. The chain combines TRBV11-3 with TRBJ2-7; TRBD2 matches at 15 bases. The germline V gene has CDR1 SGHNT and CDR2 YENEEA. This CDR3 contains 19 residues. The V segment lost 5 bases and the J segment 4 bases; nucleotides outside the gene matches: 15.

By proportion, this clonotype is hyperexpanded (1% or more). J is TRBJ1-2 and V is TRBV24-1; 7 bases agree with TRBD1. CDR3 length: 16 amino acids. The V and J ends lost 1 base and 7 bases, in that order; junction bases with no gene match: 11. Germline CDR1 KGHDR, CDR2 SFDVKD. In nucleotides, the CDR3 is TGTGCCACCAGTGATTTAGAGACAGGGCGGATGGCTGGCTACACCTTC. Its translation is CATSDLETGRMAGYTF.

This clonotype was detected only a few times. The chain recombines TRBV7-3 with TRBJ2-7; the D gene is possibly TRBD1 (7 bases). The CDR3 sequence is 13 residues long. Per germline, CDR1 SGHTA and CDR2 FQGTGA. The ends were cut back, 5 bases at V and 4 bases at J, with 12 bases in the middle. CDR3 in amino acids: CASSPQGGYEQYF. The CDR3 nucleotides are TGTGCCAGCAGCCCCCAGGGGGGATACGAGCAGTACTTC. Based on the CDR3 plus reference TRBV7-3 and TRBJ2-7, the full variable domain is GAGVSQTPSNKVTEKGKYVELRCDPISGHTALYWYRQSLGQGPEFLIYFQGTGAADDSGLPNDRFFAVRPEGSVSTLKIQRTERGDSAVYLCASSPQGGYEQYFGPGTRLTVT.

V gene TRBV28 combines with J gene TRBJ2-1; D is uncertain. CDR3 length: 13 residues. CDR1 MDHEN and CDR2 SYDVKM come from the germline V gene. V was clipped by 1 base and J by 9 bases, with 10 bases between them. CDR3 sequence (DNA): TGTGCCAGCAGTTTATTTTCGGGCCCTGAGCAGTTCTTC. The encoded protein is CASSLFSGPEQFF.

This chain uses TRBV20-1 with TRBJ2-1; 10 bases fit TRBD2. The CDR3 contains 18 residues. The germline V gene has CDR1 DFQATT and CDR2 SNEGSKA (reference sequence). J lost 9 bases, V lost 3 bases, and 20 bases had no gene match. CDR3 sequence reads: CSASRSSGSSWLLGEQFF. CDR3 sequence (DNA): TGCAGTGCTAGTAGGTCTAGCGGGAGTAGTTGGTTACTCGGTGAGCAGTTCTTC.

This rearrangement joins TRBV7-8 to TRBJ2-5, with 10 bases matching TRBD2. V shed 1 base and J 4 bases; nucleotides not matched to a gene: 3. The CDR3 is made up of 15 amino acids. The V gene's germline CDR1 is SGHVS and CDR2 FQNEAQ. DNA for the CDR3: TGTGCCAGCAGCTTAGTAGGGACTAGCGCAGAGACCCAGTACTTC. Translating it yields CASSLVGTSAETQYF.